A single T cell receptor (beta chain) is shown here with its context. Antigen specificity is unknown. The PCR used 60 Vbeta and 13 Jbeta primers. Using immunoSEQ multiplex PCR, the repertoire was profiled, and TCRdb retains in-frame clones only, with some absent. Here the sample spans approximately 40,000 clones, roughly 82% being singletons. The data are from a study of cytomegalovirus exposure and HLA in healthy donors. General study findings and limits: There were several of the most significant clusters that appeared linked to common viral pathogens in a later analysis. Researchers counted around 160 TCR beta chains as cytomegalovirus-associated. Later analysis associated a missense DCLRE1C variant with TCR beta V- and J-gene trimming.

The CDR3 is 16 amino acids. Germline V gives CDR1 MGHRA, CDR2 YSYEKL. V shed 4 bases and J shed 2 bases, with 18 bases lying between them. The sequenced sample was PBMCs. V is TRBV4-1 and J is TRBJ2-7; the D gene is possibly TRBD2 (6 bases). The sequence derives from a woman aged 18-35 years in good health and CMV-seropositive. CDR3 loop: CASSPSHSAGAYEQYF. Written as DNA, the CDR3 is TGCGCCAGCAGCCCGTCTCATTCAGCGGGTGCCTACGAGCAGTACTTC.